These T cell receptor beta chains were read from a single sample in a study of control samples from healthy donors and cancer patients. Assay: immunoSEQ multiplex PCR; the TCRdb copy retains only in-frame clones and omits some. The table shows roughly 200,000 clones, with 85% to 95% occurring only once. The source material was blood. The receptors derive from a young man in good health. Both conserved end residues are trimmed from each CDR3. Clone size is given for some rows only: seen once, a few or many times, or a class if the clone is expanded.

j_call: TRBJ1-1; clone_size: -; v_call: TRBV18; cdr3_aa: ASSPVQGPTEAF
j_call: TRBJ2-5; clone_size: -; v_call: TRBV14; cdr3_aa: ASSQGGTRKTQY
j_call: TRBJ2-3; clone_size: -; v_call: TRBV2; cdr3_aa: ASSQWVGTTDTQY
j_call: TRBJ1-1; clone_size: -; v_call: TRBV7-3; cdr3_aa: ASSLRQGTEAF
j_call: TRBJ1-6; clone_size: -; v_call: TRBV2; cdr3_aa: ASRPFLGQGKRPLH
j_call: TRBJ1-2; clone_size: -; v_call: TRBV11-2; cdr3_aa: ASSLGSFNYGYT
j_call: TRBJ2-7; clone_size: -; v_call: TRBV14; cdr3_aa: ASSPGWPWGTGRDEQY
j_call: TRBJ2-1; clone_size: -; v_call: TRBV10-2; cdr3_aa: AAKRSSSAYNEQF
j_call: TRBJ1-6; clone_size: -; v_call: TRBV7-2; cdr3_aa: ASSLAVSKPLH
j_call: TRBJ2-3; clone_size: -; v_call: TRBV7-9; cdr3_aa: ASSLVGTSGGADTQY
j_call: TRBJ2-7; clone_size: -; v_call: TRBV6-5; cdr3_aa: ASSLYSDEQY
j_call: TRBJ1-1; clone_size: -; v_call: TRBV9; cdr3_aa: ASSVGVSTHTEAF
j_call: TRBJ1-5; clone_size: -; v_call: TRBV30; cdr3_aa: AWSKTGGIQPQH
j_call: TRBJ2-3; clone_size: -; v_call: TRBV10-3; cdr3_aa: AISESARSGTDTQY
j_call: TRBJ2-1; clone_size: -; v_call: TRBV6-1; cdr3_aa: ASSDRTGTHNEQF
j_call: TRBJ1-2; clone_size: -; v_call: TRBV4-1; cdr3_aa: ASSQMGNRGKSNGYT
j_call: TRBJ1-1; clone_size: -; v_call: TRBV9; cdr3_aa: ASSVGDVGFEAF
j_call: TRBJ1-3; clone_size: few; v_call: TRBV3-1/TRBV3-2; cdr3_aa: ASSHRTGFSSGNTIY
j_call: TRBJ2-7; clone_size: few; v_call: TRBV7-3; cdr3_aa: ASSPQPAGAVPYEQY
j_call: TRBJ2-7; clone_size: -; v_call: TRBV20-1; cdr3_aa: SARYQGEQY
j_call: TRBJ1-5; clone_size: once; v_call: TRBV4-1; cdr3_aa: ASSQADRGGNQPQH
j_call: TRBJ2-1; clone_size: -; v_call: TRBV29-1; cdr3_aa: SVDREGDEQF
j_call: TRBJ2-2; clone_size: -; v_call: TRBV6-5; cdr3_aa: ASTSLAGELF
j_call: TRBJ1-1; clone_size: -; v_call: TRBV14; cdr3_aa: ASSQVRGNTEAF
j_call: TRBJ2-2; clone_size: -; v_call: TRBV2; cdr3_aa: ASLDRATAGELF
j_call: TRBJ2-2; clone_size: once; v_call: TRBV6-5; cdr3_aa: ASRGQLNTGELF
j_call: TRBJ2-3; clone_size: -; v_call: TRBV9; cdr3_aa: ASSPQDSTDTQY
j_call: TRBJ1-2; clone_size: -; v_call: TRBV15; cdr3_aa: ATSRPRTGAAYGYT
j_call: TRBJ2-3; clone_size: -; v_call: TRBV2; cdr3_aa: ASSDYRGRADTQY
j_call: TRBJ2-2; clone_size: -; v_call: TRBV18; cdr3_aa: ASSFNTGELF
j_call: TRBJ1-5; clone_size: once; v_call: TRBV24-1; cdr3_aa: ATGQGINQPQH
j_call: TRBJ1-1; clone_size: -; v_call: TRBV2; cdr3_aa: ASSGTRNTEAF
j_call: TRBJ2-5; clone_size: -; v_call: TRBV15; cdr3_aa: ATSRPSETQY